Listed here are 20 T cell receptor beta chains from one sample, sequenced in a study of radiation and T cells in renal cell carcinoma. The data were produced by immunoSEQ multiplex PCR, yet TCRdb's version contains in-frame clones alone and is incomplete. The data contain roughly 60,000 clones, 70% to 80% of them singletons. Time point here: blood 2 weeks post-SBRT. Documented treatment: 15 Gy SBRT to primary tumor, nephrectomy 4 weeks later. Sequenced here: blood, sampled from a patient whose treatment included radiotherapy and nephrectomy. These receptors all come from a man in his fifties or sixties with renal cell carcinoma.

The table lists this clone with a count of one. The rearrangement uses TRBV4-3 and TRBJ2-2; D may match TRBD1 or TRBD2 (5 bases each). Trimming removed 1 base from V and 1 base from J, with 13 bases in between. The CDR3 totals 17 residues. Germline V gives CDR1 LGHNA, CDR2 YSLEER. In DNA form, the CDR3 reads TGCGCCAGCAGCCAAGTCGGGGCTGAAGGGAACACCGGGGAGCTGTTTTTT. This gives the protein CASSQVGAEGNTGELFF.

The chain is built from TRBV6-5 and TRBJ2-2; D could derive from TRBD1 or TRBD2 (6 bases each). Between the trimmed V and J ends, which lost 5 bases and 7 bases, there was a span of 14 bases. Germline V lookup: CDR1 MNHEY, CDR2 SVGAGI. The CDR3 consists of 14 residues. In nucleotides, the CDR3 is TGTGCCAGCAGTAGTCTGGGGGGCAACGGGGAGCTGTTTTTT. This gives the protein CASSSLGGNGELFF.

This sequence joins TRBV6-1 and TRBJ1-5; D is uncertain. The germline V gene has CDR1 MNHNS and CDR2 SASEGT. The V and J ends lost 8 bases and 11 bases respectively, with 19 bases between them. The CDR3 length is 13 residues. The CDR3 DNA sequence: TGTGCCAGCGCCCCCCCGGGGAACGCGGCCCAGCATTTT. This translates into CASAPPGNAAQHF.

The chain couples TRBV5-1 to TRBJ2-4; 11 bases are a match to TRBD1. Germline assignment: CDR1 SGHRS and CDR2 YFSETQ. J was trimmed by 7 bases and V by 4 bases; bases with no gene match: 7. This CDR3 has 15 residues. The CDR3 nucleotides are TGCGCCAGCAGCCCCCGGACAGGGGGCGGGAACATTCAGTACTTC. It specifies CASSPRTGGGNIQYF.

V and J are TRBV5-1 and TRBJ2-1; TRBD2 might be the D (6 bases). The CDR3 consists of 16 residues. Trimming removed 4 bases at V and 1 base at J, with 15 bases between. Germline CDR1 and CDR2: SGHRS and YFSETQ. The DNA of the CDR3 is TGCGCCAGCAGCGTGATAGCGGCCCATTCCTACAATGAGCAGTTCTTC. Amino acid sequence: CASSVIAAHSYNEQFF.

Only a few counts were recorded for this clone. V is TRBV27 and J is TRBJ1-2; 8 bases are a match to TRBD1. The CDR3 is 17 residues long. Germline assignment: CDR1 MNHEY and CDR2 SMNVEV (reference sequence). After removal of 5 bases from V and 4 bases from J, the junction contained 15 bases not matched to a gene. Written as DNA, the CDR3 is TGTGCCAGCAGTGCCCTCGGACAGGGAGGGTTGAGCTATGGCTACACCTTC. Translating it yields CASSALGQGGLSYGYTF.

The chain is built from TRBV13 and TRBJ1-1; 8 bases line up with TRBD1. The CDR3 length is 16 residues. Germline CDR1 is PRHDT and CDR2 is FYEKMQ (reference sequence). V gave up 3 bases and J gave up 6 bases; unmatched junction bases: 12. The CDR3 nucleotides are TGTGCCAGCAGCTTCCGGGACAGGCGACCCGGGGCTGAAGCTTTCTTT. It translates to CASSFRDRRPGAEAFF.

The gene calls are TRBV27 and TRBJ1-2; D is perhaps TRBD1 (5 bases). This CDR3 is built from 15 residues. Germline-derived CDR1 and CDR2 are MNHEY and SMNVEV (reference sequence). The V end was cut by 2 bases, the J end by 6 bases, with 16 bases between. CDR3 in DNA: TGTGCCAGCAGTTTAGGTGGCAGCCAGACAGATGGCTACACCTTC. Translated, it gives CASSLGGSQTDGYTF.

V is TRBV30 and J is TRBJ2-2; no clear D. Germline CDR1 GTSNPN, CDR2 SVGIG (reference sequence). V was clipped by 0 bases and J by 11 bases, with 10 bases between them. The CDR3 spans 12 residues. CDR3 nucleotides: TGTGCCTGGAGTGTCCGGGTGCTAGAGCTGTTTTTT. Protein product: CAWSVRVLELFF.

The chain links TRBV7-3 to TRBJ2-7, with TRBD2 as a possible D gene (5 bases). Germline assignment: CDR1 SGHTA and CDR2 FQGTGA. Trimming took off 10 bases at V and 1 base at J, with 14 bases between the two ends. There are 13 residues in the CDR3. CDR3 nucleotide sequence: TGTGCCACGACCGGGGAGAGGTCCTACGAGCAGTACGTC. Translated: CATTGERSYEQYV.

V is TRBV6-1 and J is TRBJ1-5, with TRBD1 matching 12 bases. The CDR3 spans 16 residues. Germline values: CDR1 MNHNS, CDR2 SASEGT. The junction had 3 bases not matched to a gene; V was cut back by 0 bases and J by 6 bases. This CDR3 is CASSEAGTGGRQPQHF. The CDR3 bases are TGTGCCAGCAGTGAAGCGGGGACAGGGGGCCGTCAGCCCCAGCATTTT.

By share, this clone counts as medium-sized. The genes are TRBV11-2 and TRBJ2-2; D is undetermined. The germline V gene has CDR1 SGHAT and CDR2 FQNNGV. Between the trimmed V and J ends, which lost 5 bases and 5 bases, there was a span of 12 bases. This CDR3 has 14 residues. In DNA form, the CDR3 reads TGTGCCAGCAGCCCCCAAGGGCGGACCGGGGAGCTGTTTTTT. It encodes CASSPQGRTGELFF.

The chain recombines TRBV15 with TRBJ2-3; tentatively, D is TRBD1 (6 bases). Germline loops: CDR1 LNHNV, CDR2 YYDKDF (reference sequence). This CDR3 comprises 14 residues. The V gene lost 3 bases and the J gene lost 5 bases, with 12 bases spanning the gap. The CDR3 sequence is CATSRGLQGDTQYF. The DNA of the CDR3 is TGTGCCACCAGCAGGGGGCTACAGGGAGATACGCAGTATTTT.

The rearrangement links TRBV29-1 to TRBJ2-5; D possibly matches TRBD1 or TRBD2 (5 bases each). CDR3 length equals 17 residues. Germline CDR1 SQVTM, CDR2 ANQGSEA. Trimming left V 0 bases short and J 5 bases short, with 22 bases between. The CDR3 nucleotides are TGCAGCGTTGAAGATTTTCTTGGAGGCTTTGAGGGGGAGACCCAGTACTTC. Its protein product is CSVEDFLGGFEGETQYF.

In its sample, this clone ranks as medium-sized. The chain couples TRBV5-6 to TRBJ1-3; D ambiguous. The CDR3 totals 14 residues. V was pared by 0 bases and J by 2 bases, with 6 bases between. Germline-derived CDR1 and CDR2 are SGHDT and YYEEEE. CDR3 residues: CASSLAGTGNTIYF. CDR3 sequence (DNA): TGTGCCAGCAGCTTGGCAGGAACTGGAAACACCATATATTTT.

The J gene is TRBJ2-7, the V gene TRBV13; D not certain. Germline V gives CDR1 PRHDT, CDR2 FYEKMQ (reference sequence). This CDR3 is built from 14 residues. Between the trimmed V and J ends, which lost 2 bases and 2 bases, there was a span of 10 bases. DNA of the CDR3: TGTGCCAGCAGCTTACGAGGCGGAGCCTACGAGCAGTACTTC. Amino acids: CASSLRGGAYEQYF. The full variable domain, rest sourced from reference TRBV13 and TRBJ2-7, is AAGVIQSPRHLIKEKRETATLKCYPIPRHDTVYWYQQGPGQDPQFLISFYEKMQSDKGSIPDRFSAQQFSDYHSELNMSSLELGDSALYFCASSLRGGAYEQYFGPGTRLTVT.

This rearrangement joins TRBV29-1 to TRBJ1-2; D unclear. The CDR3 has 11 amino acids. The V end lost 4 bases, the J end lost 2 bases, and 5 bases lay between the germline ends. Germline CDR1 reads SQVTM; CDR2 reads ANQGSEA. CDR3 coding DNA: TGCAGCGTTGCGGAGAACTATGGCTACACCTTC. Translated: CSVAENYGYTF.

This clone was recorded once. This chain's CDR3 is CAIKPGQGKYEQYF. The CDR3 nucleotides are TGTGCCATCAAGCCGGGACAGGGAAAGTACGAGCAGTACTTC. The chain combines TRBV10-3 with TRBJ2-7; 9 nucleotides agree with TRBD1. The CDR3 consists of 14 residues. Germline CDR1 reads ENHRY; CDR2 reads SYGVKD. With V trimmed by 7 bases and J by 4 bases, 8 bases remained unmatched.

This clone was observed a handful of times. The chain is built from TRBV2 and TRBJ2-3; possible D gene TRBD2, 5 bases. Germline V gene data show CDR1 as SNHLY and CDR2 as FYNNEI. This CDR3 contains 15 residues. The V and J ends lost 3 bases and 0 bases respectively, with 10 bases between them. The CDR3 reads CASSDLATSTDTQYF. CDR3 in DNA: TGTGCCAGCAGTGACTTAGCGACTAGCACAGATACGCAGTATTTT.

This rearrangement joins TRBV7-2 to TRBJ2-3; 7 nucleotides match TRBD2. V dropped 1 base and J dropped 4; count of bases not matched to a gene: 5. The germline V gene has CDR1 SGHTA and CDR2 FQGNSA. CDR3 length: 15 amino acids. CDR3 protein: CASSLEARGSDTQYF. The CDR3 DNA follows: TGTGCCAGCAGCTTAGAGGCGCGGGGGTCAGATACGCAGTATTTT.